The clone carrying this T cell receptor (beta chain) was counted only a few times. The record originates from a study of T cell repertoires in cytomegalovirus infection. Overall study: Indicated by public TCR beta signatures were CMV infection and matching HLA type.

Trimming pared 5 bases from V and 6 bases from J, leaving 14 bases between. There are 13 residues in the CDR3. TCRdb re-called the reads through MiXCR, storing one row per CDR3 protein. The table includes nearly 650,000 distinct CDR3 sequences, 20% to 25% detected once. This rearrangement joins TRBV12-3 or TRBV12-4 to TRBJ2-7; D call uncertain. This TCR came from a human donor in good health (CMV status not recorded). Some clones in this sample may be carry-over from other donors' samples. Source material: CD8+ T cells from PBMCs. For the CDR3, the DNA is TGTGCCAGCAGTCTTACACCCTCGGTCGAGCAGTACTTC. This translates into CASSLTPSVEQYF.